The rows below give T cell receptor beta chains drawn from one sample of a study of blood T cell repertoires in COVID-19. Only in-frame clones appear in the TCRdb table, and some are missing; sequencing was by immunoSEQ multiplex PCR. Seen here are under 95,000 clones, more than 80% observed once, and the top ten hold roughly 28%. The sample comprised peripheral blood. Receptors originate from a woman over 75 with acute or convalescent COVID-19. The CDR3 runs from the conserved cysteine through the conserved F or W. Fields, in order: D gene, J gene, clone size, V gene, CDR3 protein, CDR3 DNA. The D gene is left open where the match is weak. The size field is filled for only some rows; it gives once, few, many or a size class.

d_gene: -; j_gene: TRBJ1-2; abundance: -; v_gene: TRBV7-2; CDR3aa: CASSKDTYYGYTF; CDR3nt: TGTGCCAGCAGCAAAGACACCTACTATGGCTACACCTTC
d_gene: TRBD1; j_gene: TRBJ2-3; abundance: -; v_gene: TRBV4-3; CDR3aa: CASSQDRQGAADTQYF; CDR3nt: TGCGCCAGCAGCCAAGATCGACAGGGGGCGGCAGATACGCAGTATTTT
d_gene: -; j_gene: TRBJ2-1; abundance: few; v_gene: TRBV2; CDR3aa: CASTRGTLSSYNEQFF; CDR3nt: TGTGCCAGCACCAGGGGGACTCTTAGCTCCTACAATGAGCAGTTCTTC
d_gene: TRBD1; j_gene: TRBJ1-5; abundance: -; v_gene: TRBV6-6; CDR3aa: CASSYSTGGDQPQHF; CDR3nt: TGTGCCAGCAGTTACTCGACAGGGGGAGACCAGCCCCAGCATTTT
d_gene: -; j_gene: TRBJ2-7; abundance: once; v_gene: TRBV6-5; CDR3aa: CASSSALQGRQYF; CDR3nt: TGTGCCAGCAGTTCAGCTTTACAGGGAAGGCAGTACTTC
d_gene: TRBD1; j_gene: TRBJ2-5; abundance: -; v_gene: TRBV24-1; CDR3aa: CATSDLLLGDRGPETQYF; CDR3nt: TGTGCCACCAGTGATTTGCTGCTGGGGGACAGGGGTCCGGAGACCCAGTACTTC
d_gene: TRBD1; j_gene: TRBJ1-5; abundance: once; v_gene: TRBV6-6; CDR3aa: CASSYNGQANQPQHF; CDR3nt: TGTGCCAGCAGTTACAACGGACAGGCCAATCAGCCCCAGCATTTT
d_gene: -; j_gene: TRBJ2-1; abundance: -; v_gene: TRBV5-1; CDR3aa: CASSLVGLDVGNEQFF; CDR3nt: TGCGCCAGCAGCTTGGTGGGGCTGGATGTGGGGAATGAGCAGTTCTTC
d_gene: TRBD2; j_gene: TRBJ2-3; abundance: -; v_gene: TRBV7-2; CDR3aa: CASALAGGPDTQYF; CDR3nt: TGTGCCTCGGCACTAGCGGGGGGCCCAGATACGCAGTATTTT
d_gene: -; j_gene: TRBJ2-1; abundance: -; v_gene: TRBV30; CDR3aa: CAWTGGSEQFF; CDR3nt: TGTGCCTGGACCGGTGGGAGTGAGCAGTTCTTC
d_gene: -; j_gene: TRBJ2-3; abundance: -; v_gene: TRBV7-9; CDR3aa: CASSFSTDTQYF; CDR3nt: TGTGCCAGCAGCTTCAGTACAGATACGCAGTATTTT
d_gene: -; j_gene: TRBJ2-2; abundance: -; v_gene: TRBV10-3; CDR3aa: CAISEQGLVGELFF; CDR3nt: TGTGCCATCAGTGAGCAGGGACTGGTCGGGGAGCTGTTTTTT
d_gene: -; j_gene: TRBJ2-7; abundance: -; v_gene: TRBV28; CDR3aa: CASSPTPYGAGAYEQYF; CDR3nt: TGTGCCAGCAGTCCGACCCCCTACGGGGCAGGGGCCTACGAGCAGTACTTC
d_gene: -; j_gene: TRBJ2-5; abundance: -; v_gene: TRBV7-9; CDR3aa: CASSLARQEETQYF; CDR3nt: TGTGCCAGCAGCTTAGCCAGACAGGAAGAGACCCAGTACTTC
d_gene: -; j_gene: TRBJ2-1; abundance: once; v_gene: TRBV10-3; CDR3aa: CAISGSQAGPYNEQFF; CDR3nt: TGTGCCATCAGTGGGAGTCAGGCGGGCCCCTACAATGAGCAGTTCTTC
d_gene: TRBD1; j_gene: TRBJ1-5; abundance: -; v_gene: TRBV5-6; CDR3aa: CASSLRDRGDQPQHF; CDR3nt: TGTGCCAGCAGCCTCCGGGACAGGGGAGATCAGCCCCAGCATTTT
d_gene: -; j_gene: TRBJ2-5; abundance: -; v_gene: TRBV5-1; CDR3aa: CASSLAQAETQYF; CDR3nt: TGCGCCAGCAGCTTGGCCCAGGCAGAGACCCAGTACTTC